The TCR beta chain under discussion was sequenced for a study of T cells in Graves' hyperthyroidism and ophthalmopathy. In patients aged 18 to 65, hyperthyroidism was newly diagnosed, with duration under 2 months. Diagnosis relied on clinical symptoms, serum thyroxine and TRAb, thyroid ultrasound and orbital computed tomography. Germline V lookup: CDR1 SGHTS, CDR2 YDEGEE. This CDR3 comprises 15 residues. V was cut by 0 bases and J by 8 bases, with 14 bases left in between. Regions amplified from RNA transcripts were the TCR beta CDR3 regions. An initial round of RT-PCR targeting the TCR CDR3 relied on the HTBI primer set. MiXCR, applied by TCRdb to the multiplex PCR reads, yields one record per CDR3 protein. In the table there are nearly 750,000 distinct CDR3 sequences, around a third of which are singletons.

What was sequenced was blood. V is TRBV5-8 and J is TRBJ1-4, with D perhaps matching TRBD1 (6 bases). The TCR originated in a woman between 35 and 50 years old with Graves' hyperthyroidism. In DNA, the CDR3 is TGTGCCAGCAGCTTGGCCGGGGGGACAAGGGAAAAACTGTTTTTT. Translated: CASSLAGGTREKLFF. Full variable domain (missing parts from reference TRBV5-8 and TRBJ1-4): EAGVTQSPTHLIKTRGQQATLRCSPISGHTSVYWYQQALGLGLQFLLWYDEGEERNRGNFPPRFSGRQFPNYSSELNVNALELEDSALYLCASSLAGGTREKLFFGSGTQLSVL.